The present T cell receptor (beta chain) was sequenced within a study of CD8+ T cells in alopecia areata. Once RNA had been extracted, it was reverse transcribed into cDNA to act as the sequencing template. Method: immunoSEQ multiplex PCR; TCRdb's copy keeps in-frame clones and lacks some. The sample yields some 99,000 clones, around 44% seen once. Notes on this clone: The target antigen is unknown.

The study, taken as a whole, reports: Sequencing of scalp samples also includes resident alphabeta T cells from normal skin. Higher clonality was seen in lesional scalp than in normal scalp, especially in alopecia totalis/universalis.

Germline CDR1 reads SQVTM; CDR2 reads ANQGSEA. Trimming took off 4 bases at V and 2 bases at J, with 21 bases between the two ends. CDR3 length: 17 residues. The TCR was taken from a human donor with alopecia areata. Sequenced sample: CD4+ T cells sorted from blood. The chain uses TRBV29-1 and TRBJ1-5; D gene unclear. CDR3 protein: CSVAGRKTTDGNQPQHF. The DNA for the CDR3 is TGCAGCGTTGCTGGGCGAAAAACCACGGATGGCAATCAGCCCCAGCATTTT.